These 18 T cell receptor beta chains originate from one sample sequenced in a study of regulatory T cells in long-lasting Graves disease. As to time point: newly diagnosed GD, antithyroid drugs for less than 3 months. Researchers made the TCR library from RNA that was extracted from PBMCs. Assembly of TCR beta libraries relied on iRepertoire HTBI primers together with Arm-PCR of CDR3 regions. TCRdb ran MiXCR on the multiplex PCR reads and lists one entry per CDR3 protein. Of around 420,000 distinct CDR3 sequences in the sample, approximately 16% are singletons; the top ten hold about 8.3%. These data are also associated with another study on T cells in Graves' hyperthyroidism and ophthalmopathy.

This specimen was peripheral blood mononuclear cells (PBMCs), taken at new diagnosis, from a patient treated with antithyroid drugs. The receptors originated from a woman aged 40 to 50 with Graves disease.

The table lists this clonotype with many counts. V gene TRBV7-3 combines with J gene TRBJ2-6; 9 positions agree with TRBD1. After removal of 6 bases from V and 4 bases from J, the junction contained 7 bases not matched to a gene. There are 16 residues in the CDR3. Germline CDR1 SGHTA, CDR2 FQGTGA. The CDR3 nucleotides are TGTGCCAGCAGTACTACAGGGGGCGGAGGGGCCAACGTCCTGACTTTC. It yields the protein CASSTTGGGGANVLTF.

This clonotype was recorded at least ten times. The chain employs TRBV10-3 and TRBJ2-6; D unresolved. This CDR3 comprises 14 residues. CDR1 is ENHRY, CDR2 SYGVKD, per germline. The V gene lost 6 bases and the J gene lost 0 bases, with 6 bases spanning the gap. CDR3 amino acids: CAISANSGANVLTF. The CDR3 nucleotides read TGTGCCATCAGCGCCAACTCTGGGGCCAACGTCCTGACTTTC.

This clonotype was seen many times. This chain joins TRBV6-1 and TRBJ1-5, with 8 bases lining up with TRBD1. V dropped 6 bases and J dropped 5; count of bases not matched to a gene: 9. The germline V gene has CDR1 MNHNS and CDR2 SASEGT. The CDR3 runs 15 residues. The CDR3 region is CASRRSGTGDQPQHF. CDR3 nucleotide sequence: TGTGCCAGCAGACGCTCCGGGACAGGAGATCAGCCCCAGCATTTT.

V usage is TRBV30 and J usage is TRBJ1-6; D gene unclear. Germline V gene lookup returns CDR1 GTSNPN and CDR2 SVGIG (reference sequence). The CDR3 has 14 amino acids. Here the CDR3 reads CGTQKGPYNSPLHF. The CDR3 DNA reads as TGTGGGACCCAAAAGGGCCCCTATAATTCACCCCTCCACTTT.

The chain is built from TRBV5-4 and TRBJ2-5, with unresolved D. The length of the CDR3 is 15 residues. Trimming removed 0 bases at V and 5 bases at J, with 14 bases between. Germline CDR1 SGHNT, CDR2 YYREEE (reference sequence). DNA for the CDR3: TGTGCCAGCAGCTTGGCTGGCGGCCACTTGGAGACCCAGTACTTC. It is translated as CASSLAGGHLETQYF.

The J gene is TRBJ2-2, the V gene TRBV4-2, with a weak D call TRBD1 (6 bases). Germline-derived CDR1 and CDR2 are LGHNA and YNFKEQ. The CDR3 consists of 15 residues. V lost 3 bases to trimming and J lost 4 bases, with 12 bases between them. As DNA, the CDR3 is TGTGCCAGCAGCCAGCCGGGACAATTCACCGGGGAGCTGTTTTTT. This translates into CASSQPGQFTGELFF.

This clonotype has a count of ten or more. The V and J genes are TRBV14 and TRBJ2-1; D possibly matches TRBD1 or TRBD2 (5 bases each). The V end was cut by 4 bases, the J end by 6 bases, with 16 bases between. Germline assignment: CDR1 SGHDN and CDR2 FVKESK. This CDR3 is 15 amino acids long. CDR3 in amino acids: CASSPLRGGFNEQFF. Written as DNA, the CDR3 is TGTGCCAGCAGCCCTTTACGGGGCGGATTCAATGAGCAGTTCTTC.

At least ten counts were recorded for this clonotype. The J gene is TRBJ2-7, the V gene TRBV6-1; TRBD2 agrees at 11 bases. Unmatched junction bases numbered 10, after V lost 6 bases and J lost 0 bases. Germline values: CDR1 MNHNS, CDR2 SASEGT. The CDR3 has 17 amino acids. The chain's CDR3 is CASRFSGTSGPSYEQYF. The CDR3 DNA sequence: TGTGCCAGCAGATTTTCCGGGACTAGCGGTCCCTCCTACGAGCAGTACTTC.

This clonotype has at least ten counts. The rearrangement links TRBV15 to TRBJ2-7; maybe TRBD1 (6 bases). Germline assignment: CDR1 LNHNV and CDR2 YYDKDF (reference sequence). The CDR3 has 14 residues. The V and J ends lost 0 bases and 2 bases respectively, with 8 bases between them. The DNA for the CDR3 is TGTGCCACCAGCAGAGAGGACAGAACCTACGAGCAGTACTTC. Its translation is CATSREDRTYEQYF.

This clonotype was recorded many times. V usage is TRBV3-1 and J usage is TRBJ2-1; a possible D gene is TRBD2 (5 bases). CDR3 length: 15 amino acids. V was clipped by 4 bases and J by 4 bases, with 14 bases between them. CDR1 LGHDT and CDR2 YNNKEL come from the germline V gene (reference sequence). CDR3 sequence reads: CASSPLGGRYNEQFF. The CDR3 nucleotides read TGTGCCAGCAGCCCCCTCGGAGGACGGTACAATGAGCAGTTCTTC.

This clonotype was counted many times. The chain employs TRBV20-1 and TRBJ1-3, with a tentative D call TRBD1 (6 bases). This CDR3 is built from 14 residues. Between the trimmed V and J ends, which lost 3 bases and 2 bases, there was a span of 11 bases. The germline CDR1 and CDR2 sequences are DFQATT and SNEGSKA (reference sequence). The CDR3 nucleotides are TGCAGTGCTAGCCGTGGACAGACTGGAAACACCATATATTTT. Translation gives CSASRGQTGNTIYF.

The rearrangement uses TRBV6-1 and TRBJ2-3; TRBD1 aligns across 7 bases. The CDR3 runs to 16 residues. CDR1 MNHNS and CDR2 SASEGT come from the germline V gene. With 7 bases clipped from V and 0 bases from J, the junction kept 10 bases outside the gene matches. The CDR3 DNA is TGTGCCAGCAATACAGGGACAGCCCACAGCACAGATACGCAGTATTTT. Its protein is CASNTGTAHSTDTQYF.

This clonotype was counted once. The chain couples TRBV19 to TRBJ1-5; D gene uncertain. The CDR3 is 11 residues long. The ends were cut back, 6 bases at V and 13 bases at J, with 13 bases in the middle. Per germline, CDR1 LNHDA and CDR2 SQIVND (reference sequence). Here the CDR3 reads CASRLGLIQHF. CDR3 in DNA: TGTGCCAGTAGATTAGGACTTATACAGCATTTT. The variable domain in full, with the rest retrieved from reference TRBV19 and TRBJ1-5, is DGGITQSPKYLFRKEGQNVTLSCEQNLNHDAMYWYRQDPGQGLRLIYYSQIVNDFQKGDIAEGYSVSREKKESFPLTVTSAQKNPTAFYLCASRLGLIQHFGDGTRLSIL.

This clonotype was found a few times. The chain carries TRBV10-3 and TRBJ2-1; D is perhaps TRBD1 or TRBD2 (5 bases each). The V gene lost 10 bases and the J gene lost 6 bases, with 13 bases spanning the gap. The CDR3 sequence is 12 residues long. Germline V CDR1 and CDR2: ENHRY, SYGVKD. The CDR3 coding sequence is TGTGCCACCGGGGTTGGGGGCAATGAGCAGTTCTTC. Its translation is CATGVGGNEQFF.

This chain joins TRBV3-1 and TRBJ2-3, with D tentatively TRBD1 (6 bases). The CDR3 loop spans 13 amino acids. CDR1 is LGHDT, CDR2 YNNKEL, per germline (reference sequence). Trimming shortened V by 6 bases and J by 4 bases, and 11 bases separated the two germline ends. CDR3 in amino acids: CASSRGSSDTQYF. As DNA, the CDR3 is TGTGCCAGCAGTAGGGGGAGCTCAGATACGCAGTATTTT.

This clonotype was detected many times. Mismatch with germline at one junction end may stem from a read error. The CDR3 bases are TGTGCCTGCAGTGAAGTCGGTGGCAGCACAGATACGCAGTATTTT. This codes for CACSEVGGSTDTQYF. The chain recombines TRBV2 with TRBJ2-3, with D unclear. Per germline, CDR1 SNHLY and CDR2 FYNNEI. The CDR3 is 15 residues long.

The rearrangement uses TRBV6-2 or TRBV6-3 and TRBJ2-1, with D unclear. V was clipped by 7 bases and J by 7 bases, with 8 bases between them. Germline loops: CDR1 MNHEY, CDR2 SVGEGT. The CDR3 spans 11 residues. CDR3 sequence (DNA): TGTGCCAGCAAGGGAAGTAATGAGCAGTTCTTC. Encoded protein: CASKGSNEQFF.

This clonotype has ten or more counts. The genes are TRBV28 and TRBJ2-7; TRBD2 matches at 12 bases. The CDR3 consists of 18 residues. Germline assignment: CDR1 MDHEN and CDR2 SYDVKM. V trimming: 4 bases; J trimming: 2 bases; junction bases outside the gene matches: 12. This chain's CDR3 is CASSSPLGTSGRAYEQYF. DNA for the CDR3: TGTGCCAGCAGTTCACCTCTAGGGACTAGCGGGCGGGCCTACGAGCAGTACTTC.